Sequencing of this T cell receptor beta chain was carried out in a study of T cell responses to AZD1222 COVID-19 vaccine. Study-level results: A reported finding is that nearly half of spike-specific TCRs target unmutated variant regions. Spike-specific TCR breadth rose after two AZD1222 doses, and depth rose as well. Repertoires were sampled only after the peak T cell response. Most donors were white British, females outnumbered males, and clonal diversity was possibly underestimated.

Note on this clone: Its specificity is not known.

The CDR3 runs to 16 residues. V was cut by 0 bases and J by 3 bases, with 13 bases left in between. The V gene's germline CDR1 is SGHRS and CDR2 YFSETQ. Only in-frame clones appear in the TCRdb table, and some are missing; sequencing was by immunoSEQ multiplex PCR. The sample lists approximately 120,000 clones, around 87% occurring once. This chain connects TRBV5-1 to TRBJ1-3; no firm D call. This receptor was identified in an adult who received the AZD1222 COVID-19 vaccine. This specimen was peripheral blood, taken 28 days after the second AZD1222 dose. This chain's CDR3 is CASSLGGRTNGNTIYF. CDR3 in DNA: TGCGCCAGCAGCTTGGGAGGCAGAACTAATGGAAACACCATATATTTT.